This TCR beta chain comes out of a study of T-cell reconstitution after alpha-beta-depleted transplantation in children. In this sample, this clonotype turned up many times. Antigen unknown. The CDR3 consists of 16 residues. Trimming removed 4 bases at V and 5 bases at J, with 22 bases between. The V gene's germline CDR1 is SGHRS and CDR2 YFSETQ. Overall study results and limits: From surviving recipient T cells and thymic progenitors came the high day-60 TCRbeta diversity observed in some patients. It was newly produced T cells that mostly accounted for T-cell counts and diversity one year after transplant. Reports say that about two months after transplant, the alpha-beta T cells came out of several hundred graft clones that had expanded.

Unique molecular identifiers were used to barcode this TCRbeta library. TCRdb reprocessed the PCR reads via MiXCR and lists one record per CDR3 protein. The sample contains hundreds of thousands of distinct CDR3 sequences, about an eighth of which appear only once. This TCR was recovered from a girl aged 2-10 years with congenital amegakaryocytic thrombocytopenia, due to receive a stem cell transplant. This rearrangement joins TRBV5-1 to TRBJ2-7; TRBD1 is a possible D gene (6 bases). The sample was PBMCs, taken before TCRalphabeta/CD19-depleted stem cell transplant. DNA for the CDR3: TGCGCCAGCAGCAGGGAATTGGCCGGTCAGGGGAACGAGCAGTACTTC. It yields the protein CASSRELAGQGNEQYF.